This entry features one T cell receptor beta chain sequence. This clone was counted only a few times. Its antigen target is currently unknown. No base quality values were provided; no much bigger clone lies one nucleotide off. This sample is part of a study of cytomegalovirus exposure and HLA in healthy donors (dated by TCRdb to about 2017). Looking at the study overall: According to an earlier analysis of a few hundred of the donors, about 179 million T cells yielded roughly 100 million unique TCR beta sequences and 250 to 350 Gb of sequence data. The study combined high-throughput TCR immunosequencing, statistical association of individual TCRs with disease status, and machine learning to predict cytomegalovirus infection status. To study patterns of TCR occurrence, a later analysis re-analyzed previously published TCR beta repertoires from under 750 donors and added high-resolution HLA genotyping. Along with the roughly 670-subject first cohort, a separate validation cohort of some 130 different subjects was used. Because of strong linkage in the cohort, 4 to 6 DR-DQ haplotypes were treated as single units for association and clustering. To decide whether each TCR beta V gene segment behaved as functional or pseudogenic, an earlier analysis of approximately 590 of the donors relied on high-throughput TCR beta sequencing. The study aimed to test whether cataloging public T cell receptors could reveal signatures of past pathogen exposure. Of the 398 genotyped donors, approximately 80% fell in the genetic ancestry cluster associated with self-reported Caucasian donors. The study profiled the T cell repertoires of under 700 subjects by immunosequencing and related them to cytomegalovirus serostatus. Donor age, sex, ethnicity and CMV serostatus were compiled alongside the repertoire data. A later genetic analysis took genome-wide SNP genotypes for about 55% of the 666 donors and used that subset as a discovery cohort. All discovery cohort repertoires had been generated on a single sequencing platform. Class I and class II HLA loci were covered by the typing at four-digit resolution. An early release covering some 640 HLA-typed donors comprised about 300 gigabases of sequencing data and around 86 million unique TCR sequences. Rather than using new phenotypic data, the later analysis identified candidate immune exposures from TCR beta sequences and from how often those sequences occurred across donors. The number of donors typed differed by locus, with 629-630 for A, B, C, DRB1 and DQB1, 522 for DQA1, 600 to 610 for DPA1, and approximately 470 for DPB1. Among 300 to 500 genotyped donors of the cohort, an average of roughly 230,000 unique TCR beta nucleotide sequences was sequenced per donor, of which about 18% were non-productive. The study at large found these results: In a later analysis, the rate of TCR association differed among HLA loci, with DRB1 alleles having the most associated TCRs and HLA-C alleles having the fewest. A further reported finding was that TCR beta sequences accurately predicted the HLA-A and HLA-B alleles for most subjects in the first cohort. A cluster of highly shared sequence variants was judged likely to be a technical artifact of the sequencing pipeline. For the cohort, immune exposure information was limited to CMV serostatus. V-gene and J-gene trimming of TCR beta chains was associated with a missense DCLRE1C variant in a later genetic analysis, and the association was replicated in an independent cohort. In a later analysis, HLA-associated TCR beta chains were found to be more clonally expanded and to have lower generation probabilities than equally common non-associated chains. The 87-base-pair reads could not distinguish some IMGT-functional V segments, including TRBV6-2 and TRBV6-3, so those segments were excluded. The authors suggested that the approach could potentially be extended to other disease states and immunological phenotypes. A later analysis associated some 17,000 TCR beta sequences with specific HLA alleles at a false discovery rate of 0.05. Assigning TCR associations to individual alleles was difficult when HLA alleles, especially DR and DQ, strongly co-occurred. A later analysis reported that several top co-occurrence clusters appeared linked to parvovirus B19, influenza, CMV and Epstein-Barr virus. A few of the identified cytomegalovirus-associated TCR beta chains were confirmed in vitro to be specific for cytomegalovirus antigens. Compared with the 666-donor mean, donors in an Asian-associated ancestry cluster had fewer N-insertions in productive TCRs, according to a later genetic analysis. According to a later analysis, most CMV-associated TCR beta chains appeared to be HLA-restricted, and the HLA associations seemed to be driven largely by CMV exposure. In the study, 164 TCR beta chains were listed as associated with cytomegalovirus. While some public TCRs were present in many individuals, most TCR sequences turned up only very rarely across donors. Only TCR beta chains were sequenced in this cohort, and the absence of alpha or paired-chain data limited detectable features. Correlated functional status among segregating V segments might be attributable to linkage disequilibrium, but an unknown experimental factor could not be ruled out. HLA typing was unavailable for some donors at each locus, so association tests used only the typed subset. Because counts were too low, some 16 rarely observed V segments, including chromosome 9 orphons, were excluded from the earlier analysis of 587 of the donors. The presence/absence analyses assumed that sequencing depth was roughly uniform across donors, and that assumption may not be true. An earlier analysis of around 600 of the donors showed that most TCR beta V segments appeared in productive rearrangements either about 87% or about 30% of the time, which broadly matched IMGT annotations. Cytomegalovirus status was reported to be diagnosed by the classifier with high specificity and sensitivity in both the original and validation cohorts.

The library was made by the immunoSEQ multiplex PCR assay. For the multiplex PCR, a mixture combining 60 forward primers for TCR Vbeta segments and 13 reverse primers for TCR Jbeta segments was used. Amplification of the CDR3 region of rearranged TCR beta genes was performed with a multiplex PCR assay on genomic DNA. The Illumina HiSeq System was used to sequence the amplified TCR beta libraries as 87-base-pair reads. The paper's processing steps were these. In a later analysis, tens of millions of unique TCR beta chains were counted across the 500 to 700 repertoires, and approximately 11 million of these chains were shared by at least two donors. A nearest-neighbor algorithm error-corrected the raw reads and collapsed the reads into unique sequences, merging closely related sequences to remove PCR and sequencing errors. To assign V, D and J gene segments, CDR3 sequences were aligned to IMGT reference sequences. Each retained sequence needed at least a six-nucleotide match to both a V gene segment and a J gene segment. Rearrangements were called productive when the CDR3 lacked stop codons and stayed in frame with V and J; all others were non-productive. CDR3 was defined according to IMGT convention as the region running from the second conserved V-encoded cysteine to the conserved J-encoded phenylalanine. Sequences without an unambiguous match to a single V gene segment were excluded from the earlier analysis of several hundred of the donors. An earlier analysis of a few hundred of the donors classified V segments as functional when productive rearrangements were above 56.7% and as segregating when the standard deviation between donors was above 5%. To diagnose cytomegalovirus status from the catalog of TCR beta chain sequences, a statistical classification framework was built. In a later analysis, V and J genes were assigned by comparing TCR nucleotide sequences against IMGT/GENE-DB human TR gene sequences. Using the TCRdist pipeline, a later analysis assigned CDR3 sequences along with most-parsimonious VDJ recombination scenarios. In a later analysis, every TCR beta chain was defined by the combination of its CDR3 amino acid sequence and its V-gene family, and reads without a unique V-gene family were dropped. As a way to deal with suspected cross-contamination and a sequencing artifact, a later analysis dropped 450 to 600 nucleotide sequences that were highly shared and had low generation probability. For each public chain, a later analysis derived a clonal expansion index from normalized ranks of inferred template counts within each repertoire. In a later analysis, generation probabilities were computed with a VDJ recombination model fitted to out-of-frame rearrangements, and the resulting probabilities were checked against IGoR. In a later analysis, hypergeometric tests were used to score TCR-TCR, TCR-HLA and TCR-CMV co-occurrence, with a repertoire-size bias correction applied to TCR pairs. In a later analysis, false discovery rates were estimated by permuting HLA or CMV assignments 20 times. In a later analysis, co-occurring TCRs were grouped with DBSCAN, and TCRdist sequence similarity was added when clustering was performed within HLA-allele-positive subsets. Repertoires with fewer than 30,000 or more than 120,000 public chains, plus five repertoires with anomalous nucleotide sharing, were excluded from co-occurrence clustering. The table comes from immuneACCESS by way of TCRdb, which keeps in-frame sequences with V and J called. Part of the clones is missing from these tables; in studies checked, under half for an unresolved V gene and the rest for unknown reasons. That table furnishes V, J and clone size, whereas the DNA furnished D and trimming. The sample contains 100,000 to 150,000 clones, 77% of them found a single time. The ten largest clones represent under 5% of the sample.

The cohort consisted of 666 healthy bone marrow donors. At the time of sampling, every cohort member was nominally healthy, though immune exposures that went unrecorded were likely present. The donor was CMV seropositive and was included in the group of approximately 300 seropositive cohort members. A peripheral blood sample was provided by each donor, and peripheral blood mononuclear cells were used for TCR beta sequencing. The Qiagen DNeasy Blood Extraction Kit was used to extract genomic DNA from the blood cell samples. Reading the germline V gene gives CDR1 MDHEN and CDR2 SYDVKM. The V end loses 3 bases and the J end loses 1 base, and a stretch of 13 bases separates them. The CDR3 numbers 16 residues from cysteine through phenylalanine. Here the CDR3 DNA is all that survives: 48 bases in frame from base 1.

The TCR originated in a male donor in good health and CMV-seropositive. Material: PBMCs. Recombination linked TRBV28 to TRBJ2-1; the D segment cannot be called with confidence. The encoded CDR3 is CASSLESRPSYNEQFF. The sequence in DNA is TGTGCCAGCAGTTTGGAATCTAGGCCTTCCTACAATGAGCAGTTCTTC.